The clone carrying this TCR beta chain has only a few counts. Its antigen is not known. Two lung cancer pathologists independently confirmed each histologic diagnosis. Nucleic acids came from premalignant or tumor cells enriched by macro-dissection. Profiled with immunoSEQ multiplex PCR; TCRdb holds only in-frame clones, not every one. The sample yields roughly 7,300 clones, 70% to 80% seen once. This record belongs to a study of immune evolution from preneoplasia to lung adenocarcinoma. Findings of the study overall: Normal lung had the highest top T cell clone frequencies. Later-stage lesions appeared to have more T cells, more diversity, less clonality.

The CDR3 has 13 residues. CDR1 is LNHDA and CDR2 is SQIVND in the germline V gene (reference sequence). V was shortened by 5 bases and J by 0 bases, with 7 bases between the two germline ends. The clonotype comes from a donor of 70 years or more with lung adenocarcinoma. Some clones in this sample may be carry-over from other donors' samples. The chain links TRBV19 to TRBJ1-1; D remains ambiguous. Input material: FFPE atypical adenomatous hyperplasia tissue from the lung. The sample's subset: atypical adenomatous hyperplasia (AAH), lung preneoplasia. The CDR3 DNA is TGTGCCAGTAGTGTAGGACTGAACACTGAAGCTTTCTTT. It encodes CASSVGLNTEAFF.